This is a list of T cell receptor beta chains from one sample in a study of OX40 agonist ivuxolimab in advanced cancers. Only in-frame clones appear in the TCRdb table, and some are missing; sequencing was by immunoSEQ multiplex PCR. There are about 98,000 clones in the sample; around 90% occur only once, and approximately 0.49% lies in the top ten. The material sequenced was CD4+ or CD8+ T cells sorted from blood, taken in a trial of the OX40 agonist ivuxolimab. The receptor source for this set is an adult with an advanced solid tumor such as melanoma, head and neck, liver or kidney cancer. Both conserved end residues are part of each CDR3. Clone size is shown for a subset of rows, as once, few, many or a class of expanded clone.

size	V	J	CDR3
-	TRBV28	TRBJ2-7	CASSPSPGPESYEQYF
-	TRBV5-4	TRBJ1-6	CASSLGQAGNSPLHF
-	TRBV5-5	TRBJ2-5	CASSLEGGAETQYF
few	TRBV5-6	TRBJ1-2	CASVFRSHGYTF
-	TRBV18	TRBJ1-5	CASSPLAGHQPQHF
-	TRBV6-5	TRBJ1-2	CASSYTQGRAPQSF
-	TRBV4-2	TRBJ2-3	CASSQDGASPDTQYF
-	TRBV28	TRBJ1-5	CASSSGTGIQPQHF
once	TRBV7-2	TRBJ2-1	CASSRGGVGSYNEQFF
-	TRBV4-3	TRBJ1-5	CASSQGGQGDQPQHF
-	TRBV7-3	TRBJ2-2	CASSLSGELFF
-	TRBV6-6	TRBJ1-6	CASSPDRGAGNSPLHF
-	TRBV5-1	TRBJ2-2	CASSLGGILTGELFF
-	TRBV5-1	TRBJ1-1	CASSFAPSGTEAFF
-	TRBV6-6	TRBJ1-2	CASSYTGQGYGYTF
-	TRBV6-1	TRBJ1-3	CASSEYAQAYDF
-	TRBV2	TRBJ1-3	CASSEISGYTIYF
once	TRBV2	TRBJ2-2	CASNGDRLSGELFF
-	TRBV6-5	TRBJ1-2	CASSFQGFRGYTF
-	TRBV10-3	TRBJ2-6	CAISDFWDSSGANVLTF
once	TRBV5-6	TRBJ1-2	CASSLNIGAGVIDGYTF
-	TRBV7-2	TRBJ1-1	CASSYQGRAEAFF